This entry is about one T cell receptor (beta chain). These data are taken from a study of T cell responses to AZD1222 COVID-19 vaccine. TCRdb's copy holds only in-frame clones and misses some; the assay was immunoSEQ multiplex PCR. This sample has 90,000 to 110,000 clones, with 88% found just once. This CDR3 comprises 16 residues. Germline CDR1 is MGHRA and CDR2 is YSYEKL. The trim removed 3 bases at V and 2 bases at J, leaving 5 bases unmatched. Sample: peripheral blood, taken on day 0 of AZD1222 vaccination. The J gene is TRBJ2-3, the V gene TRBV4-1; 10 bases map to TRBD2. The source of this sequence is an adult in good health. CDR3 coding DNA: TGCGCCAGCAGCCAGAATAGCGGGGGGCTCACAGATACGCAGTATTTT. Its protein is CASSQNSGGLTDTQYF.